The text below deals with one T cell receptor beta chain. This entry is derived from a study of glioma-infiltrating T cells after dendritic cell vaccination. This CDR3 spans 15 amino acids. Germline CDR1 SNHLY, CDR2 FYNNEI. The trim removed 7 bases at V and 2 bases at J, leaving 10 bases unmatched. Assay used: immunoSEQ multiplex PCR; TCRdb lists only in-frame clones, some missing. The sample lists tens of thousands of clones, about 76% occurring once. Source: blood, taken before dendritic cell vaccination. This chain joins TRBV2 and TRBJ1-1, with 7 bases matching TRBD1. This clonotype originated in a human donor with glioblastoma. CDR3 coding DNA: TGTGCCAGCAACGAAGGGGACAGAACCAACACTGAAGCTTTCTTT. It is translated as CASNEGDRTNTEAFF.